Listed below are T cell receptor beta chains from one sample, sequenced in a study of T cell repertoires in cytomegalovirus infection. A single record per CDR3 protein comes from TCRdb applying MiXCR to the reads. This sample has under 150,000 distinct CDR3 sequences, with 24% found just once. These TCRs are of unknown antigen specificity. The sample taken for sequencing was PBMCs, sequenced either directly or after in vitro stimulation (not recorded which). Every receptor here comes from a human donor in good health (CMV status not recorded). Some clones in this sample may be carry-over from other donors' samples. Both conserved end residues are part of each CDR3. D genes are given only for firm matches. The size entry is marked missing in some rows and otherwise reads once, few, many or a size class.

-	TRBD1	TRBV6-4	TRBJ2-1	TGTGCCAGCAGTTACTCCGGGACAGGGGGTTCCTACAATGAGCAGTTCTTC	CASSYSGTGGSYNEQFF
-	-	TRBV19	TRBJ1-2	TGTGCCAGTAGTATTGTGGGAGTGGACTATGGCTACACCTTC	CASSIVGVDYGYTF
-	-	TRBV7-2	TRBJ2-1	TGTGCCAGCAGCTTAGAGGTCAGGGCCCATGAGCAGTTCTTC	CASSLEVRAHEQFF
few	TRBD2	TRBV7-9	TRBJ2-7	TGTGCCAGCAGCAATCCTAGATACCCTTCTAGCGGGGCTAGGTACGAGCAGTACTTC	CASSNPRYPSSGARYEQYF
-	TRBD1	TRBV28	TRBJ1-2	TGTGCCAGCAGAAAAGGACAGGGGCATGGCTACACCTTC	CASRKGQGHGYTF
-	TRBD1	TRBV15	TRBJ2-7	TGTGCCACCAGCGGCTACCGGGACAGGTCCTCCTACGAGCAGTACTTC	CATSGYRDRSSYEQYF
few	-	TRBV11-3	TRBJ2-3	TGTGCCAGCAGTTCCCGGGACACTACTAGCACAGATACGCAGTATTTT	CASSSRDTTSTDTQYF
-	TRBD1	TRBV7-2	TRBJ2-5	TGTGCCAGCAGCTTATCCGGTCCGGGGACAGGGCGAAATCTTTTGACCCAGTACTTC	CASSLSGPGTGRNLLTQYF
few	TRBD1	TRBV28	TRBJ1-4	TGTGCCAGCAGTTCGGACAGGGTGGTTGAAAAACTGTTTTTT	CASSSDRVVEKLFF
-	-	TRBV28	TRBJ2-2	TGTGCCAGCAGGGGACAACTTTCCACCGGGGAGCTGTTTTTT	CASRGQLSTGELFF
many	-	TRBV11-3	TRBJ2-1	TGTGCCAGCAGCTGGGGGTGGGGGCCTAATGAGCAGTTCTTC	CASSWGWGPNEQFF
-	-	TRBV6-8	TRBJ2-7	TGTGCCAGCAGTTACTTATACCCGGGCCCGAGCTCCTACGAGCAGTACTTC	CASSYLYPGPSSYEQYF
-	TRBD1	TRBV5-3	TRBJ2-6	TGTGCCAGCAGCCAGCCGGACAGGCTCTGGGCCAACGTCCTGACTTTC	CASSQPDRLWANVLTF
many	-	TRBV7-2	TRBJ2-5	TGTGCCAGCAGCTCTTCTCAAGAGACCCAGTACTTC	CASSSSQETQYF
few	-	TRBV12-5	TRBJ2-3	TGTGCTAGTGCCCCGAACCTCAGCACAGATACGCAGTATTTT	CASAPNLSTDTQYF
many	-	TRBV7-8	TRBJ1-2	TGTGCCAGCAGCCGGCAAACAGGAAACTATGGCTACACCTTC	CASSRQTGNYGYTF
-	TRBD2	TRBV28	TRBJ2-5	TGTGCCAGCAGTTTTGTCCCGGGACTAGCGGGAGCAGAGACCCAGTACTTC	CASSFVPGLAGAETQYF
many	-	TRBV28	TRBJ1-4	TGTGCCAGCAGTGCGGGGAAAGAAAAACTGTTTTTT	CASSAGKEKLFF
many	-	TRBV27	TRBJ2-1	TGTGCCAGCAGTTCCGGGACAACTGTTTACAATGAGCAGTTCTTC	CASSSGTTVYNEQFF
-	-	TRBV4-1	TRBJ2-4	TGCGCCAGCAGCCAAATTAGCGGTATGGGGGCCAAAAACATTCAGTACTTC	CASSQISGMGAKNIQYF
-	-	TRBV4-2	TRBJ2-7	TGTGCCAGCAGCCAAGAGTTGACCGGGACCCTGCCCTACGAGCAGTACTTC	CASSQELTGTLPYEQYF
many	-	TRBV7-9	TRBJ1-1	TGTGCCAGCAGCTTAGTGGTTGGGAACACTGAAGCTTTCTTT	CASSLVVGNTEAFF
few	-	TRBV7-9	TRBJ2-7	TGTGCCAGCAGCTTAAGGGCCGAGCAGTACTTC	CASSLRAEQYF
few	-	TRBV7-6	TRBJ1-2	TGTGCCAGCAGTCCGGCCGGGACCGCAATCGGCTACACCTTC	CASSPAGTAIGYTF
few	TRBD2	TRBV7-6	TRBJ2-2	TGTGCCAGCAGCAACGGACTAGCGGGAGATCCCGGGGAGCTGTTTTTT	CASSNGLAGDPGELFF
many	-	TRBV7-2	TRBJ2-2	TGTGCCAGCAGCTTAGCTTCGGGGAACACCGGGGAGCTGTTTTTT	CASSLASGNTGELFF
-	-	TRBV11-2	TRBJ2-7	TGTGCCAGCAGCTTAGAAGTCCGACGACCGTACGAGCAGTACTTC	CASSLEVRRPYEQYF
-	TRBD1	TRBV12-3/TRBV12-4	TRBJ1-1	TGTGCCAGCGGTCGGACAGGGGCAAGGAACACTGAAGCTCTCTTT	CASGRTGARNTEALF
-	-	TRBV2	TRBJ1-2	TGTGCCAGCAGACAGGTCGGCTATGGCTACACCTTC	CASRQVGYGYTF
few	-	TRBV4-1	TRBJ2-1	TGCGCCAGCAGCCACAGGGCCCTCTCCTACAATGAGCAGTTCTTC	CASSHRALSYNEQFF
-	-	TRBV7-4	TRBJ2-3	TGTGCCAGCAGCCCTAGCCAGGGAGCAGATACGCAGTATTTT	CASSPSQGADTQYF
-	TRBD1	TRBV28	TRBJ1-2	TGTGCCAGCAATCCCGGGACAGCGAACTATGGCTACACCTTC	CASNPGTANYGYTF
many	-	TRBV7-2	TRBJ2-7	TGTGCCAGCAGCCCCACCCCCCTGACCTACGAGCAGTACTTC	CASSPTPLTYEQYF
-	-	TRBV6-6	TRBJ2-1	TGTGCCAGCAGTTACCTGCAGGGGAGTGTTGATGAGCAGTTCTTC	CASSYLQGSVDEQFF
-	TRBD2	TRBV12-3/TRBV12-4	TRBJ2-7	TGTGCCAGCAGTTTTGCGGGGGGGACCTACGAGCAGTACTTC	CASSFAGGTYEQYF
many	TRBD2	TRBV7-2	TRBJ2-3	TGTGCCAGCAGCTTAGCGCTTAGCGGGAGGGCCGGGGAGCAGTATTTT	CASSLALSGRAGEQYF
few	-	TRBV4-3	TRBJ2-7	TGCGCCAGCAGCCAAGAGTCCAGGGACTCCTACGAGCAGTACTTC	CASSQESRDSYEQYF
medium-sized	-	TRBV7-8	TRBJ1-1	TGTGCCAGCAGCTTATTGGTGAACACTGAAGCTTTCTTT	CASSLLVNTEAFF
few	TRBD2	TRBV4-1	TRBJ2-4	TGCGCCAGCAGCCAACAACCGGGACTAGCGGGAGGATCGGGAAACATTCAGTACTTC	CASSQQPGLAGGSGNIQYF
many	-	TRBV27	TRBJ2-7	TGTGCCAGCAGTCCCGTCCCCCCGACGGCCCGCCTGAGGGAGCAGTACTTC	CASSPVPPTARLREQYF